One sample yielded the 18 T cell receptor beta chains listed below, sequenced in a study of T cell responses to AZD1222 COVID-19 vaccine. Data came from immunoSEQ multiplex PCR; TCRdb stores just in-frame clones and leaves some out. The data contain approximately 94,000 clones, more than 70% of them singletons. The specimen was peripheral blood, collected on day 0 of MenACWY control vaccination. The receptors come from an adult in good health.

V usage is TRBV18 and J usage is TRBJ1-5, with unresolved D. Looked up from germline, CDR1 is KGHSH and CDR2 is LQKENI. This CDR3 contains 14 residues. V was clipped by 3 bases and J by 1 base, with 7 bases between them. The CDR3 bases are TGTGCCAGCTCACCGTCCGTAAGCAATCAGCCCCAGCATTTT. Protein: CASSPSVSNQPQHF.

The V and J genes are TRBV12-3 or TRBV12-4 and TRBJ1-2; unclear D gene. The CDR3 is made up of 13 amino acids. Trimming removed 7 bases from V and 8 bases from J, with 17 bases in between. The CDR3 DNA is TGTGCCAGCACCGCTTCCCCAACTCGGGGCTACACCTTC. This codes for CASTASPTRGYTF.

The chain links TRBV9 to TRBJ2-3; D possibly corresponds to TRBD2 (6 bases). The CDR3 runs 16 residues. The germline CDR1 and CDR2 sequences are SGDLS and YYNGEE. V lost 0 bases to trimming and J lost 2 bases, with 13 bases between them. As DNA, the CDR3 is TGTGCCAGCAGCGTAGCGAAGGGACTCTTCACAGATACGCAGTATTTT. Its translation is CASSVAKGLFTDTQYF.

This chain joins TRBV6-5 and TRBJ2-3; D possibly corresponds to TRBD2 (7 bases). Germline V lookup: CDR1 MNHEY, CDR2 SVGAGI. This CDR3 contains 14 residues. V was cut by 7 bases and J by 12 bases, with 23 bases left in between. CDR3 loop: CASTRRGGGQPQYF. The CDR3 region has the DNA TGTGCCAGCACTCGACGGGGAGGGGGGCAACCCCAGTATTTT.

The rearrangement joins TRBV5-1 to TRBJ2-3; 9 nucleotides line up with TRBD2. CDR3 length equals 15 residues. From germline, CDR1 is SGHRS and CDR2 YFSETQ. J was trimmed by 2 bases and V by 6 bases; bases with no gene match: 7. In nucleotides, the CDR3 is TGCGCCAGCACCCTAGCGGGATCCGTCACAGATACGCAGTATTTT. Protein product: CASTLAGSVTDTQYF.

The gene calls are TRBV10-2 and TRBJ1-3, with D hard to call. Deletions cut 7 bases from V and 1 base from J, with 8 bases between. Germline V gene lookup returns CDR1 WSHSY and CDR2 SAAADI. CDR3 length: 13 residues. Here the CDR3 reads CASKGFSGNTIYF. The CDR3, as DNA: TGCGCCAGCAAAGGGTTTTCTGGAAACACCATATATTTT.

The rearrangement joins TRBV5-4 to TRBJ2-5; 8 nucleotides line up with TRBD1. CDR1 is SGHNT, CDR2 YYREEE, per germline (reference sequence). This CDR3 region has 13 residues. J lost 6 bases, V lost 2 bases, and 3 bases had no gene match. The CDR3: CASSLQGDQTQYF. CDR3 DNA: TGTGCCAGCAGCTTACAGGGGGATCAGACCCAGTACTTC.

This clone was recorded at least ten times. This rearrangement joins TRBV6-5 to TRBJ1-2; the D gene is possibly TRBD1 (5 bases). The germline V gene has CDR1 MNHEY and CDR2 SVGAGI. Deletions cut 6 bases from V and 4 bases from J, with 9 bases between. This CDR3 region has 12 residues. The CDR3 sequence: CASRPDSYGYTF. For the CDR3, the DNA is TGTGCCAGCAGACCCGACAGCTATGGCTACACCTTC.

The CDR3 DNA is TGTGCCAGCAGCTTCGGGACAGGGGGGTATGAGCAGTTCTTC. Amino acids: CASSFGTGGYEQFF. The chain has TRBV7-2 and TRBJ2-1; 11 bases agree with TRBD1. The CDR3 runs 14 residues. The V gene end was trimmed by 3 bases and the J gene end by 8 bases; junction bases not matched to a gene: 3. The germline V gene encodes CDR1 SGHTA and CDR2 FQGNSA.

The genes are TRBV19 and TRBJ2-2; D gene unclear. CDR3 size: 15 residues. V shed 3 bases and J shed 4 bases, with 12 bases lying between them. The V gene's germline CDR1 is LNHDA and CDR2 SQIVND (reference sequence). The CDR3 region has the DNA TGTGCCAGTAGTATTTCCAGGTCGGGCACCGGGGAGCTGTTTTTT. Its protein product is CASSISRSGTGELFF.

The V and J genes are TRBV7-2 and TRBJ2-7; the match to TRBD1 covers 7 bases. This CDR3 region has 15 residues. V was clipped by 3 bases and J by 0 bases; unmatched bases: 5. Germline V gene lookup returns CDR1 SGHTA and CDR2 FQGNSA. DNA of the CDR3: TGTGCCAGCAGCTTTGGGGCAGGGGGCTCCTACGAGCAGTACTTC. Translated, it gives CASSFGAGGSYEQYF. Variable domain in full (rest from reference TRBV7-2 and TRBJ2-7): GAGVSQSPSNKVTEKGKDVELRCDPISGHTALYWYRQSLGQGLEFLIYFQGNSAPDKSGLPSDRFSAERTGGSVSTLTIQRTQQEDSAVYLCASSFGAGGSYEQYFGPGTRLTVT.

The genes are TRBV4-1 and TRBJ1-1; 7 bases align to TRBD1. The CDR3 spans 14 residues. After removal of 2 bases from V and 2 bases from J, the junction contained 2 bases not matched to a gene. CDR1 is MGHRA and CDR2 is YSYEKL in the germline V gene. The CDR3 region is CASSQTGDNTEAFF. The CDR3 region has the DNA TGCGCCAGCAGCCAAACAGGGGATAACACTGAAGCTTTCTTT.

The chain is built from TRBV29-1 and TRBJ1-1, with TRBD1 identical over 9 bases. This CDR3 is 16 amino acids long. V shed 3 bases, J shed 2 bases, and the junction held 10 bases outside the gene matches. Germline V gene data show CDR1 as SQVTM and CDR2 as ANQGSEA. This CDR3 is CSVDSGTGFVNTEAFF. CDR3 nucleotides: TGCAGCGTTGACTCCGGGACAGGGTTTGTCAACACTGAAGCTTTCTTT.

Only one count was recorded for this clone. The chain carries TRBV5-1 and TRBJ1-4; no firm D call. Trimming took 2 bases from V and 5 from J, leaving 10 bases between them. Germline CDR1 and CDR2: SGHRS and YFSETQ. This CDR3 has 14 amino acids. The CDR3 spells CASSLGQQNEKLFF. In nucleotides, the CDR3 is TGCGCCAGCAGCTTAGGGCAGCAAAATGAAAAACTGTTTTTT.

The chain is built from TRBV29-1 and TRBJ1-1; D is unclear. The CDR3 extends over 13 amino acids. Trimming removed 7 bases from V and 0 bases from J, with 12 bases in between. Germline assignment: CDR1 SQVTM and CDR2 ANQGSEA. CDR3 amino acids: CSESKTVNTEAFF. As DNA, the CDR3 is TGCAGCGAATCCAAGACTGTGAACACTGAAGCTTTCTTT.

This sequence joins TRBV6-4 and TRBJ2-3, with D unresolved. The CDR3 is 13 amino acids. The V gene's germline CDR1 is MRHNA and CDR2 SNTAGT. Trimming removed 3 bases at V and 6 bases at J, with 10 bases between. CDR3 nucleotides: TGTGCCAGCAGTGAAGGGTTCTCGGATACGCAGTATTTT. This gives the protein CASSEGFSDTQYF.

This clone is medium-sized (0.01 to 0.1%). The chain has TRBV30 and TRBJ2-3, with 9 bases matching TRBD2. The V gene's germline CDR1 is GTSNPN and CDR2 SVGIG (reference sequence). The CDR3 totals 16 residues. V was clipped by 2 bases and J by 2 bases; unmatched bases: 8. For the CDR3, the DNA is TGTGCCTGGAGTCCTCCGGGCGGGGGGGCCACAGATACGCAGTATTTT. Protein: CAWSPPGGGATDTQYF.

V is TRBV5-4 and J is TRBJ1-2, with TRBD1 as a possible D gene (5 bases). The length of the CDR3 is 14 residues. Trimming removed 0 bases at V and 8 bases at J, with 14 bases between. Germline V gives CDR1 SGHNT, CDR2 YYREEE (reference sequence). The CDR3 region has the DNA TGTGCCAGCAGCTTGGCCGGGGACTGGGGAGGCTACACCTTC. Protein sequence: CASSLAGDWGGYTF.